This entry lists 14 T cell receptor beta chains sequenced from one sample in a study of cytomegalovirus exposure and HLA in healthy donors. The PCR was carried out with 60 Vbeta primers and 13 Jbeta primers. Some clones are missing from TCRdb's copy, which holds only in-frame ones; the method was immunoSEQ multiplex PCR. The table includes under 150,000 clones, 76% detected once. Input material: PBMCs. These receptor sequences come from a woman between 40 and 55 years old in good health and CMV-seronegative.

V gene TRBV5-4 combines with J gene TRBJ2-1, with 8 bases identical to TRBD1. V shed 4 bases and J 2 bases; nucleotides not matched to a gene: 5. The CDR3 length is 15 residues. From germline, CDR1 is SGHNT and CDR2 YYREEE (reference sequence). The CDR3 reads CASSGDRGTYNEQFF. The CDR3 DNA is TGTGCCAGCAGCGGTGACAGGGGAACCTACAATGAGCAGTTCTTC.

The CDR3 sequence: CASSSGTGLYGYTF. Written as DNA, the CDR3 is TGTGCCAGCAGCTCCGGGACAGGTCTATATGGCTACACCTTC. This chain connects TRBV7-9 to TRBJ1-2; 8 bases match TRBD1. The V gene's germline CDR1 is SEHNR and CDR2 FQNEAQ (reference sequence). This CDR3 comprises 14 residues. Losses at the gene ends were 4 bases for V and 5 bases for J; bases not matched to a gene: 6.

The chain combines TRBV27 with TRBJ1-6, with D uncertain. Between the trimmed V and J ends, which lost 6 bases and 0 bases, there was a span of 12 bases. The germline V gene has CDR1 MNHEY and CDR2 SMNVEV (reference sequence). The CDR3 consists of 16 residues. DNA for the CDR3: TGTGCCAGCAGCTCCGCCTATACCTCCTATAATTCACCCCTCCACTTT. Translating gives CASSSAYTSYNSPLHF.

J is TRBJ2-7 and V is TRBV29-1; possible D gene TRBD1, 6 bases. The CDR3 is made up of 15 amino acids. The germline V gene has CDR1 SQVTM and CDR2 ANQGSEA. The ends were cut back, 6 bases at V and 6 bases at J, with 24 bases in the middle. The CDR3 loop is CSVLPQGSWMGEQYF. CDR3 in DNA: TGCAGCGTACTCCCACAGGGTTCCTGGATGGGCGAGCAGTACTTC.

In regard to this clone: No conserved phenylalanine or tryptophan ends this CDR3, so it is likely a read error. This sequence joins TRBV5-1 and TRBJ1-1; 7 nucleotides line up with TRBD1. Trimming took 0 bases from V and 7 from J; bases not matched to a gene: 6. Germline loops: CDR1 SGHRS, CDR2 YFSETQ. This CDR3 spans 14 amino acids. The CDR3 loop is CASSLEPGTVEAFS. The CDR3 region has the DNA TGCGCCAGCAGCTTGGAACCCGGGACAGTTGAAGCTTTCTCT.

V and J are TRBV5-5 and TRBJ1-2; TRBD1 matches 7 bases. Germline lookup yields CDR1 SGHKS and CDR2 YYEKEE (reference sequence). J lost 2 bases, V lost 1 base, and 14 bases had no gene match. The CDR3 is 18 residues long. The CDR3: CASSLWFERGGRNYGYTF. CDR3 bases: TGTGCCAGCAGCTTGTGGTTCGAGAGAGGGGGCCGGAACTATGGCTACACCTTC.

This chain uses TRBV28 with TRBJ1-2, with D uncertain. Trimming shortened V by 10 bases and J by 5 bases, and 14 bases separated the two germline ends. CDR1 is MDHEN, CDR2 SYDVKM, per germline. CDR3 size: 12 residues. This CDR3 is CATARLRYGYTF. DNA of the CDR3: TGTGCCACCGCGAGGCTTAGATATGGCTACACCTTC.

The rearrangement links TRBV2 to TRBJ2-5; 7 nucleotides align to TRBD2. V was pared by 5 bases and J by 5 bases, with 11 bases of the junction left unmatched. The germline CDR1 and CDR2 sequences are SNHLY and FYNNEI. This CDR3 comprises 15 residues. CDR3 in amino acids: CASSPRVRGVETQYF. The CDR3 nucleotides are TGTGCCAGCAGTCCCCGGGTTCGGGGGGTCGAGACCCAGTACTTC.

The rearrangement links TRBV19 to TRBJ2-2; D is uncertain. CDR1 is LNHDA and CDR2 is SQIVND in the germline V gene (reference sequence). V lost 5 bases and J lost 2, with 6 bases in between. The CDR3 spans 13 residues. CDR3: CASSWSNTGELFF. CDR3 sequence (DNA): TGTGCCAGTAGTTGGAGTAACACCGGGGAGCTGTTTTTT.

The chain has TRBV25-1 and TRBJ1-6, with 7 bases that match TRBD1. Trimming cost V 1 base and J 7 bases; bases outside gene matches: 13. Per the germline V gene, CDR1 is MGHDK and CDR2 is SYGVNS. The CDR3 length is 18 residues. The CDR3 bases are TGTGCCAGCAGTGAATGGGGGTTGACAGGGAAACGCAATTCACCCCTCCACTTT. Translation: CASSEWGLTGKRNSPLHF.

Here the CDR3 reads CASSTGLVDWESQYF. The CDR3, as DNA: TGTGCCAGCAGCACCGGACTAGTTGATTGGGAGTCGCAGTATTTT. The gene calls are TRBV9 and TRBJ2-3, with 7 bases lining up with TRBD2. J lost 10 bases, V lost 4 bases, and 15 bases had no gene match. Germline V gives CDR1 SGDLS, CDR2 YYNGEE. This CDR3 spans 15 amino acids.

The chain carries TRBV7-2 and TRBJ2-1, with 15 bases that match TRBD2. Trimming cost V 3 bases and J 15 bases; bases outside gene matches: 6. The CDR3 extends over 14 amino acids. The germline CDR1 and CDR2 sequences are SGHTA and FQGNSA. CDR3 residues: CASSFLTGLAGGFF. The CDR3 DNA reads as TGTGCCAGCAGCTTTTTAACGGGACTAGCGGGAGGGTTCTTC.

The rearrangement links TRBV28 to TRBJ2-7; D uncertain. The CDR3 runs to 12 residues. The ends were cut back, 8 bases at V and 0 bases at J, with 8 bases in the middle. Germline V gene sequence: CDR1 MDHEN, CDR2 SYDVKM. The CDR3 reads CASGSGSYEQYF. In DNA form, the CDR3 reads TGTGCCAGCGGTAGTGGCTCCTACGAGCAGTACTTC.

The V gene is TRBV9, the J gene TRBJ2-3; TRBD2 matches 8 bases. CDR1 SGDLS and CDR2 YYNGEE come from the germline V gene. V lost 1 base to trimming and J lost 5 bases; unmatched junction nucleotides: 3. The CDR3 totals 14 residues. CDR3 in DNA: TGTGCCAGCAGCGTACCAGCGGGGGTAGATACGCAGTATTTT. Encoded protein: CASSVPAGVDTQYF. The complete variable domain, with remaining parts taken from reference TRBV9 and TRBJ2-3, reads DSGVTQTPKHLITATGQRVTLRCSPRSGDLSVYWYQQSLDQGLQFLIQYYNGEERAKGNILERFSAQQFPDLHSELNLSSLELGDSALYFCASSVPAGVDTQYFGPGTRLTVL.